Listed here are 27 T cell receptor beta chains from one sample, sequenced in a study of OX40 agonist ivuxolimab in advanced cancers. Profiled with immunoSEQ multiplex PCR; TCRdb holds only in-frame clones, not every one. The table shows about 110,000 clones, with 89% occurring only once. Specimen: CD4+ or CD8+ T cells sorted from blood, collected in a trial of the OX40 agonist ivuxolimab. These TCRs come from an adult with an advanced solid tumor such as melanoma, head and neck, liver or kidney cancer.

V is TRBV29-1 and J is TRBJ1-2, with D perhaps matching TRBD1 (5 bases). Per the germline V gene, CDR1 is SQVTM and CDR2 is ANQGSEA. The length of the CDR3 is 10 residues. CDR3 DNA sequence: TGCTCATCTGGGGGAGATGGCTACACCTTC. It translates to CSSGGDGYTF.

This chain uses TRBV19 with TRBJ1-2; D unclear. Germline values: CDR1 LNHDA, CDR2 SQIVND (reference sequence). The V end was cut by 3 bases, the J end by 8 bases, with 10 bases between. CDR3 size: 12 residues. DNA for the CDR3: TGTGCCAGTAGTATGGGAGGAGGCGGCTACACCTTC. This gives the protein CASSMGGGGYTF. The variable domain in full, with the rest retrieved from reference TRBV19 and TRBJ1-2, is DGGITQSPKYLFRKEGQNVTLSCEQNLNHDAMYWYRQDPGQGLRLIYYSQIVNDFQKGDIAEGYSVSREKKESFPLTVTSAQKNPTAFYLCASSMGGGGYTFGSGTRLTVV.

This chain joins TRBV4-2 and TRBJ2-1; either TRBD1 or TRBD2 may fit D (5 bases each). V shed 1 base and J shed 10 bases, with 5 bases lying between them. Germline V lookup: CDR1 LGHNA, CDR2 YNFKEQ. The CDR3 has 11 amino acids. As DNA, the CDR3 is TGTGCCAGCAGCCAAGGGGACGAGCAGTTCTTC. Protein: CASSQGDEQFF.

The CDR3 region has the DNA TGTGCCAGCAGCTTGATGGTTGGGGACTATGGCTACACCTTC. Translation: CASSLMVGDYGYTF. V is TRBV5-4 and J is TRBJ1-2; the D is unclear. Trimming cost V 1 base and J 3 bases, with 10 bases left between them. This CDR3 has 14 amino acids. CDR1 is SGHNT, CDR2 YYREEE, per germline (reference sequence).

The CDR3 coding sequence is TGTGCCAGCTCGAGACAGGGGGAGTATGGCTACACCTTC. Translated, it gives CASSRQGEYGYTF. The gene calls are TRBV6-1 and TRBJ1-2; 9 nucleotides line up with TRBD1. Germline values: CDR1 MNHNS, CDR2 SASEGT. Unmatched junction bases numbered 6, after V lost 8 bases and J lost 5 bases. The length of the CDR3 is 13 residues.

The J gene is TRBJ2-1, the V gene TRBV5-8; D not resolved. Germline CDR1 is SGHTS and CDR2 is YDEGEE. The CDR3 is 15 residues long. The V and J ends lost 2 bases and 8 bases respectively, with 17 bases between them. The CDR3 spells CASSLSTKTTHEQFF. The CDR3 nucleotides read TGTGCCAGCAGCTTATCAACGAAAACAACCCATGAGCAGTTCTTC. Drawing the rest from reference TRBV5-8 and TRBJ2-1, the complete variable domain is EAGVTQSPTHLIKTRGQQATLRCSPISGHTSVYWYQQALGLGLQFLLWYDEGEERNRGNFPPRFSGRQFPNYSSELNVNALELEDSALYLCASSLSTKTTHEQFFGPGTRLTVL.

The chain couples TRBV2 to TRBJ2-7, with 7 nucleotides matching TRBD2. V shed 4 bases and J 6 bases; nucleotides not matched to a gene: 9. The CDR3 loop spans 14 amino acids. The germline gives CDR1 SNHLY, CDR2 FYNNEI. The DNA of the CDR3 is TGTGCCAGCAGTGCCACCCGGGGAGGGGTCGAGCAGTACTTC. Translating gives CASSATRGGVEQYF.

CDR3 loop: CASSLGGTNEKLFF. Here the CDR3 DNA reads TGTGCCAGCAGCTTAGGGGGAACTAATGAAAAACTGTTTTTT. V is TRBV7-8 and J is TRBJ1-4; D gene ambiguous. The length of the CDR3 is 14 residues. Trimming cost V 1 base and J 1 base, with 4 bases left between them. Germline V lookup: CDR1 SGHVS, CDR2 FQNEAQ.

The rearrangement uses TRBV2 and TRBJ2-5; D gene uncertain. The CDR3 has 12 residues. The germline V and J ends were trimmed by 4 bases and 9 bases, with 12 bases remaining between them. Germline CDR1 SNHLY, CDR2 FYNNEI. CDR3 DNA sequence: TGTGCCAGCAGTGTAACGTTTCTCGCCCAGTACTTC. This encodes CASSVTFLAQYF.

The CDR3 DNA sequence: TGTGCCAGCAGGAAGCCGCCGGACCCTTTGAACACTGAAGCTTTCTTT. Translating it yields CASRKPPDPLNTEAFF. This rearrangement joins TRBV28 to TRBJ1-1; D is unclear. V lost 6 bases, J lost 0 bases, and 17 bases lay in between. This CDR3 has 16 amino acids. The germline gives CDR1 MDHEN, CDR2 SYDVKM.

The J gene is TRBJ1-2, the V gene TRBV6-5; 10 nucleotides match TRBD1. V dropped 2 bases and J dropped 5; count of bases not matched to a gene: 5. The germline V gene has CDR1 MNHEY and CDR2 SVGAGI. The CDR3 has 15 amino acids. The CDR3 nucleotides read TGTGCCAGCAGTTACCCGTCGGGACAGGGGTATGGCTACACCTTC. It encodes CASSYPSGQGYGYTF.

The table lists this clone with a count of one. The chain recombines TRBV6-1 with TRBJ1-6; possible D gene TRBD1, 6 bases. The V gene's germline CDR1 is MNHNS and CDR2 SASEGT. The length of the CDR3 is 18 residues. Trimming pared 0 bases from V and 6 bases from J, leaving 18 bases between. The CDR3 here is CASSEAGGPQTGNSPLHF. The CDR3 bases are TGTGCCAGCAGTGAAGCAGGGGGACCTCAAACGGGTAATTCACCCCTCCACTTT.

The chain carries TRBV2 and TRBJ1-4; weak D call: TRBD1 (5 bases). This CDR3 has 14 amino acids. Trimming shortened V by 2 bases and J by 8 bases, and 12 bases separated the two germline ends. Germline V gene sequence: CDR1 SNHLY, CDR2 FYNNEI. Here the CDR3 DNA reads TGTGCCAGCAGTGAATCGCAGGGTAGGGAAAAACTGTTTTTT. Its translation is CASSESQGREKLFF.

A note on this clone: The sample contains more than one DNA sequence encoding this CDR3. The chain is built from TRBV7-2 and TRBJ2-7, with 7 bases fitting TRBD1. The germline V gene encodes CDR1 SGHTA and CDR2 FQGNSA. The CDR3 is 15 amino acids. V lost 7 bases, J lost 1 base, and 10 bases stayed unmatched. The CDR3 DNA reads TGTGCCAGCATCCAAAGTCCGGGACAGTCCTACGAGCAGTACTTC. Translating it yields CASIQSPGQSYEQYF.

The gene calls are TRBV6-5 and TRBJ1-2; D is undetermined. The germline V gene has CDR1 MNHEY and CDR2 SVGAGI. The CDR3 sequence is 16 residues long. Trimming removed 0 bases from V and 6 bases from J, with 17 bases in between. The CDR3 reads CASSYSLVGGENGYTF. The DNA for the CDR3 is TGTGCCAGCAGTTACTCTTTGGTAGGCGGGGAGAATGGCTACACCTTC.

This chain links TRBV29-1 with TRBJ2-1; no definite D call. The CDR3 extends over 13 amino acids. Trimming took off 6 bases at V and 6 bases at J, with 15 bases between the two ends. Germline V lookup: CDR1 SQVTM, CDR2 ANQGSEA. For the CDR3, the DNA is TGCAGCGTCTCCCCCAGATGGGGCAATGAGCAGTTCTTC. Protein: CSVSPRWGNEQFF.

V gene TRBV7-9 combines with J gene TRBJ2-1; D call uncertain. The CDR3 extends over 10 amino acids. The V end was cut by 1 base, the J end by 9 bases, with 1 base between. Germline CDR1 SEHNR, CDR2 FQNEAQ (reference sequence). The CDR3 coding sequence is TGTGCCAGCAGCTTAGGTGAGCAGTTCTTC. It translates to CASSLGEQFF.

V usage is TRBV30 and J usage is TRBJ2-3; D call uncertain. Germline lookup yields CDR1 GTSNPN and CDR2 SVGIG (reference sequence). V lost 2 bases and J lost 6, with 9 bases in between. The CDR3 is 12 residues long. The CDR3 spells CAWSKRADTQYF. The CDR3 DNA reads as TGTGCCTGGAGTAAAAGAGCGGATACGCAGTATTTT. Together with reference TRBV30 and TRBJ2-3, the CDR3 gives the full variable domain: SQTIHQWPATLVQPVGSPLSLECTVEGTSNPNLYWYRQAAGRGLQLLFYSVGIGQISSEVPQNLSASRPQDRQFILSSKKLLLSDSGFYLCAWSKRADTQYFGPGTRLTVL.

V gene TRBV28 combines with J gene TRBJ2-7, with D possibly matching TRBD1 (5 bases). Trimming removed 1 base at V and 12 bases at J, with 13 bases between. Germline V gives CDR1 MDHEN, CDR2 SYDVKM. The CDR3 is made up of 12 amino acids. CDR3 DNA sequence: TGTGCCAGCAGTTTATTGACAGAACGAATGTACTTC. Amino acid sequence: CASSLLTERMYF.

This clone came up a few times. Mismatch with germline at one junction end may stem from a read error. V and J are TRBV7-9 and TRBJ1-2, with 12 bases matching TRBD1. This CDR3 region has 12 residues. Germline CDR1 and CDR2: SEHNR and FQNEAQ (reference sequence). The CDR3 sequence: CASSPGQGAGHF. The CDR3 bases are TGTGCCAGCAGCCCGGGACAGGGGGCAGGCCACTTC.

This clone came up a few times. This chain links TRBV6-1 with TRBJ1-4; D is unclear. The germline CDR1 and CDR2 sequences are MNHNS and SASEGT. CDR3 length: 15 residues. V lost 2 bases to trimming and J lost 5 bases, with 12 bases between them. The CDR3 DNA reads as TGTGCCAGCAGTGAAAATACAGAAGAAAATGAAAAACTGTTTTTT. This sequence encodes CASSENTEENEKLFF.

The rearrangement uses TRBV30 and TRBJ1-5; the match to TRBD1 covers 9 bases. The CDR3 is 13 amino acids. Unmatched junction bases numbered 7, after V lost 7 bases and J lost 6 bases. The germline CDR1 and CDR2 sequences are GTSNPN and SVGIG (reference sequence). CDR3: CASQQGAGQPQHF. In nucleotides, the CDR3 is TGTGCCTCCCAACAGGGGGCGGGTCAGCCCCAGCATTTT. The full variable domain, in which reference TRBV30 and TRBJ1-5 provide the parts outside the CDR3, is SQTIHQWPATLVQPVGSPLSLECTVEGTSNPNLYWYRQAAGRGLQLLFYSVGIGQISSEVPQNLSASRPQDRQFILSSKKLLLSDSGFYLCASQQGAGQPQHFGDGTRLSIL.

The chain links TRBV19 to TRBJ1-2, with D unclear. The V end lost 0 bases, the J end lost 4 bases, and 6 bases lay between the germline ends. The germline V gene encodes CDR1 LNHDA and CDR2 SQIVND (reference sequence). The CDR3 sequence is 13 residues long. This chain's CDR3 is CASSIDQTYGYTF. The CDR3 region has the DNA TGTGCCAGTAGTATAGATCAGACCTATGGCTACACCTTC. Using reference TRBV19 and TRBJ1-2 for the parts outside the CDR3, the full variable domain is DGGITQSPKYLFRKEGQNVTLSCEQNLNHDAMYWYRQDPGQGLRLIYYSQIVNDFQKGDIAEGYSVSREKKESFPLTVTSAQKNPTAFYLCASSIDQTYGYTFGSGTRLTVV.

The rearrangement links TRBV2 to TRBJ1-2; TRBD1 agrees at 7 bases. The CDR3 spans 14 residues. V gave up 5 bases and J gave up 5 bases; unmatched junction bases: 8. CDR1 and CDR2 from the germline V gene are SNHLY and FYNNEI. The CDR3 spells CASSPPGTDYGYTF. In nucleotides, the CDR3 is TGTGCCAGCAGTCCCCCCGGGACAGATTATGGCTACACCTTC.

A few counts support this clone. The chain employs TRBV4-2 and TRBJ1-2, with 12 bases aligning to TRBD1. Looked up from germline, CDR1 is LGHNA and CDR2 is YNFKEQ. The V gene end was trimmed by 0 bases and the J gene end by 7 bases; junction bases not matched to a gene: 9. This CDR3 region has 17 residues. DNA of the CDR3: TGTGCCAGCAGCCAAGATAACTTTGGGACAGGGGGCTCTGGCTACACCTTC. Its translation: CASSQDNFGTGGSGYTF.

Regarding this clone: Other DNA sequences from this sample encode an identical CDR3 as well. The genes are TRBV5-1 and TRBJ1-1; perhaps TRBD1 as D (5 bases). CDR1 SGHRS and CDR2 YFSETQ come from the germline V gene. The length of the CDR3 is 14 residues. The V end lost 4 bases, the J end lost 2 bases, and 12 bases lay between the germline ends. This CDR3 reads CASSAGTANTEAFF. The CDR3 DNA sequence: TGCGCCAGCAGCGCTGGGACGGCTAACACTGAAGCTTTCTTT.

The V call is TRBV19, the J call TRBJ1-1, with D hard to call. The CDR3 runs to 14 residues. Between the trimmed V and J ends, which lost 5 bases and 3 bases, there was a span of 13 bases. CDR1 is LNHDA and CDR2 is SQIVND in the germline V gene (reference sequence). CDR3 sequence: CASSVSYRDTEAFF. As DNA, the CDR3 is TGTGCCAGTAGTGTCAGTTATAGGGACACTGAAGCTTTCTTT.